This TCR beta chain is from a study of blood T cells in healthy people across ages. A J-beta primer mix and a sample-barcoded 5' primer were used in a second PCR of roughly 6 to 11 cycles. From the 5' RACE reads, TCRdb called clonotypes with MiXCR, one entry per CDR3 protein. The sample shows approximately 800,000 distinct CDR3 sequences, under 30% of them seen only once. A further study also used this sample, focusing on T cells of mothers and their children.

Sequencing was done on a sample of blood. The sequence derives from a boy younger than 18 in good health.

CDR3 in amino acids: CASSLFQGSNGDTQYF. The CDR3 nucleotides are TGCGCCAGCAGCTTATTTCAGGGTTCGAACGGGGATACGCAGTATTTT. J is TRBJ2-3 and V is TRBV5-1; D may be TRBD1 (5 bases). The CDR3 is 16 residues long. V lost 2 bases and J lost 6, with 19 bases in between. Per the germline V gene, CDR1 is SGHRS and CDR2 is YFSETQ.